Sequencing of this TCR beta chain was carried out in a study of shared clonotypes between healthy human individuals. Cells designated naive CD8 were CD45RO-negative and were positively selected for CCR7, with terminally differentiated effector memory CD45RA+ cells excluded. The donors, healthy adults who were HIV-negative, had experienced no recent acute infections or vaccinations. On this clone: Its antigen is undetermined.

Study-level findings and limits: Estimated richness was generally greater in naive than memory subsets. The naive CD4 repertoires of several donors were compared, and around 5% of clonotypes were shared.

Germline V CDR1 and CDR2: MGHRA, YSYEKL. The CDR3 totals 21 residues. V lost 2 bases and J 3 bases, leaving 31 bases between the germline ends. Sequenced by immunoSEQ multiplex PCR; TCRdb stores in-frame clones only, minus some. The top ten hold less than 25% of the sample, which has about 750,000 clones, 80% to 95% seen once. The V gene is TRBV4-1, the J gene TRBJ2-5; D possibly corresponds to TRBD2 (6 bases). Sequenced material: naive CD8+ T cells sorted from blood. The receptor was isolated from a man aged 25 to 45 in good health. The CDR3 DNA reads as TGCGCCAGCAGCCAAAGATGGATAGCGGTTATCACTTCTGGAGGGGAAGAGACCCAGTACTTC. It codes for CASSQRWIAVITSGGEETQYF.